This T cell receptor beta chain was sequenced for a study of cytomegalovirus exposure and HLA in healthy donors. Regarding the study as a whole: A classifier reportedly called cytomegalovirus status with high sensitivity and specificity.

The CDR3 length is 16 residues. From germline, CDR1 is SGHNT and CDR2 YYREEE (reference sequence). The V and J ends lost 0 bases and 2 bases, in that order; junction bases with no gene match: 3. Both 60 Vbeta primers and 13 Jbeta primers went into the PCR. Clones were sequenced by immunoSEQ multiplex PCR, and TCRdb holds only the in-frame ones, with some missing. Among around 72,000 clones listed, around 70% were seen once. This clone was observed a few times. Its antigen is still unknown. The chain carries TRBV5-4 and TRBJ2-7; 12 bases line up with TRBD2. Sequenced input: PBMCs. This clonotype originated in a man aged 40-49 years in good health and CMV-seropositive. The CDR3 DNA reads TGTGCCAGCAGCTTGGTTCTAGCGGGGGGGACCTACGAGCAGTACTTC. Its translation: CASSLVLAGGTYEQYF.